These T cell receptor beta chains were read from a single sample in a study of CD8+ T cells in alopecia areata. Profiling relied on immunoSEQ multiplex PCR, and the TCRdb table lists in-frame clones only, not all of them. The sample lists roughly 110,000 clones, less than 90% seen once, with 20% to 25% in the top ten. The sample here was CD8+ T cells sorted from blood, taken at week 24, from a patient treated with tofacitinib. The receptors derive from a human donor with alopecia areata. Each CDR3 is given with its conserved first and last residue. The D gene is left open where the match is weak. Clone size is shown for a subset of rows, as once, few, many or a class of expanded clone.

>TRBV4-3|NA|13|TRBJ1-1|NA
CASSHKKGGEAFF
TGCGCCAGCAGCCATAAGAAAGGGGGTGAAGCTTTCTTT
>TRBV9|NA|12|TRBJ2-3|NA
CASSVATDTQYF
TGTGCCAGCAGCGTAGCCACAGATACGCAGTATTTT
>TRBV29-1|NA|13|TRBJ2-6|NA
CSVWSSGANVLTF
TGCAGCGTCTGGAGCTCTGGGGCCAACGTCCTGACTTTC
>TRBV27|NA|14|TRBJ1-1|NA
CASSPTVTNTEAFF
TGTGCCAGCAGTCCGACGGTTACTAACACTGAAGCTTTCTTT
>TRBV14|medium-sized|12|TRBJ2-7|NA
CASGETSYEQYF
TGTGCCAGTGGAGAGACCTCCTACGAGCAGTACTTC
>TRBV30|NA|15|TRBJ1-2|TRBD1
CAWSVLRRQGSGYTF
TGTGCCTGGAGTGTACTTAGACGACAGGGTAGCGGCTACACCTTC
>TRBV4-1|NA|15|TRBJ2-7|NA
CASSQDGGPLYEQYF
TGCGCCAGCAGCCAAGATGGGGGACCCCTCTACGAGCAGTACTTC
>TRBV7-3|NA|18|TRBJ2-7|TRBD2
CASSLIPWRGDFSYEQYF
TGTGCCAGCAGCTTAATTCCTTGGCGGGGGGATTTTTCCTACGAGCAGTACTTC
>TRBV2|NA|15|TRBJ2-5|NA
CASSEVEAGQETQYF
TGTGCCAGCAGTGAAGTCGAGGCGGGACAAGAGACCCAGTACTTC
>TRBV9|NA|15|TRBJ1-2|TRBD1
CASSVSLRQGDGYTF
TGTGCCAGCAGCGTATCCCTTAGACAGGGAGATGGCTACACCTTC
>TRBV7-2|few|14|TRBJ2-5|TRBD1
CASSHYRGHETQYF
TGTGCCAGCAGCCACTACAGGGGACACGAGACCCAGTACTTC
>TRBV7-9|NA|12|TRBJ1-1|NA
CASSRFSTEAFF
TGTGCCAGCAGTCGTTTTAGCACTGAAGCTTTCTTT
>TRBV23-1|NA|15|TRBJ1-3|NA
CASSHGGATGNTIYF
TGCGCCAGCAGTCACGGGGGAGCGACTGGAAACACCATATATTTT
>TRBV11-3|NA|13|TRBJ2-1|TRBD1
CASSTRTGHEQFF
TGTGCCAGCAGTACTCGGACAGGCCATGAGCAGTTCTTC
>TRBV19|NA|16|TRBJ2-2|TRBD1
CASSPQPGQGAGELFF
TGTGCCAGTAGTCCACAACCGGGACAGGGGGCCGGGGAGCTGTTTTTT
>TRBV6-5|NA|14|TRBJ2-7|TRBD1
CASHAGTGVYEQYF
TGTGCCAGCCATGCTGGGACAGGGGTTTACGAGCAGTACTTC
>TRBV6-4|NA|13|TRBJ1-2|NA
CASSDSLGSGYTF
TGTGCCAGCAGTGACTCTTTAGGGAGTGGCTACACCTTC
>TRBV7-2|once|15|TRBJ2-7|NA
CASSLAHRVSYEQYF
TGTGCCAGCAGCTTAGCGCACAGGGTCTCCTACGAGCAGTACTTC
>TRBV4-3|NA|18|TRBJ2-5|NA
CASSQDKEYGGRKETQYF
TGCGCCAGCAGCCAAGATAAGGAATACGGGGGGCGGAAAGAGACCCAGTACTTC
>TRBV2|NA|15|TRBJ2-1|TRBD2
CASSEARGLVDEQFF
TGTGCCAGCAGTGAAGCGCGGGGACTAGTCGATGAGCAGTTCTTC
>TRBV9|NA|17|TRBJ1-2|NA
CASSGFGSGPINYGYTF
TGTGCCAGCAGCGGGTTCGGGAGCGGGCCCATTAACTATGGCTACACCTTC
>TRBV7-8|NA|11|TRBJ2-7|NA
CASSLEDEQYF
TGTGCCAGCAGCTTAGAGGACGAGCAGTACTTC
>TRBV7-9|once|16|TRBJ2-2|NA
CASSHRTPARTGELFF
TGTGCCAGCAGCCATAGAACTCCGGCGAGGACCGGGGAGCTGTTTTTT
>TRBV7-9|NA|13|TRBJ2-7|NA
CASSSGQTYEQYF
TGTGCCAGCAGCTCGGGACAAACCTACGAGCAGTACTTC
>TRBV7-7|NA|15|TRBJ2-3|TRBD2
CASSALSSGGDTQYF
TGTGCTAGCAGCGCCTTATCGAGCGGGGGAGATACGCAGTATTTT
>TRBV4-1|NA|15|TRBJ2-2|NA
CASSRTKGYIGELFF
TGCGCCAGCAGCCGAACAAAGGGCTACATCGGGGAGCTGTTTTTT
>TRBV5-1|once|12|TRBJ2-7|NA
CASSPRGYEQYF
TGCGCCAGCAGCCCCCGGGGCTACGAGCAGTACTTC
>TRBV6-5|NA|12|TRBJ1-2|NA
CASSTRRLGYTF
TGTGCCAGCAGTACCCGGAGGCTTGGCTACACCTTC
>TRBV7-9|NA|13|TRBJ2-7|NA
CASSAGPAYEQYF
TGTGCCAGCAGCGCGGGACCAGCCTACGAGCAGTACTTC
>TRBV7-9|NA|15|TRBJ1-1|NA
CASGSGEQHRTEAFF
TGTGCCAGCGGCTCGGGAGAACAACACAGGACTGAAGCTTTCTTT
>TRBV19|NA|13|TRBJ2-5|NA
CASSIVTQETQYF
TGTGCCAGTAGTATAGTGACCCAAGAGACCCAGTACTTC
>TRBV2|NA|16|TRBJ2-3|TRBD1
CASSDSSTGGTDTQYF
TGTGCCAGCAGTGACTCGTCGACAGGGGGTACAGATACGCAGTATTTT
>TRBV4-1|NA|13|TRBJ2-7|NA
CASSEVSSYEQYF
TGCGCCAGCAGCGAAGTCTCCTCCTACGAGCAGTACTTC
>TRBV29-1|NA|13|TRBJ1-1|NA
CSVHWAQNTEAFF
TGCAGCGTTCACTGGGCCCAGAACACTGAAGCTTTCTTT
>TRBV11-2|NA|14|TRBJ2-6|NA
CASNPAGGANVLTF
TGTGCCAGCAACCCGGCGGGTGGGGCCAACGTCCTGACTTTC
>TRBV7-8|NA|14|TRBJ2-5|NA
CASSALPPGETQYF
TGTGCCAGCAGCGCACTGCCTCCAGGAGAGACCCAGTACTTC
>TRBV7-9|NA|14|TRBJ2-7|TRBD1
CASSWTGEAYEQYF
TGTGCCAGCAGTTGGACAGGGGAGGCCTACGAGCAGTACTTC
>TRBV6-5|NA|16|TRBJ2-2|NA
CASSYDGGAGTGELFF
TGTGCCAGCAGTTACGACGGGGGCGCAGGGACCGGGGAGCTGTTTTTT
>TRBV7-3|NA|16|TRBJ2-1|NA
CASSSKTLATYNEQFF
TGTGCCAGCAGCTCAAAGACCCTAGCTACCTACAATGAGCAGTTCTTC
>TRBV6-5|NA|13|TRBJ1-5|NA
CASSPSYPRPQHF
TGTGCCAGCAGCCCAAGCTATCCCCGGCCCCAGCATTTT
>TRBV7-9|once|12|TRBJ2-7|NA
CASSSGSKEQYF
TGTGCCAGCAGCTCGGGGTCTAAGGAGCAGTACTTC
>TRBV7-9|NA|15|TRBJ2-7|NA
CASSAPGSNYYEQYF
TGTGCCAGCAGCGCTCCCGGGTCAAATTACTACGAGCAGTACTTC
>TRBV5-4|NA|15|TRBJ2-1|TRBD1
CASSLDRGAYNEQFF
TGTGCCAGCAGCTTGGACAGGGGAGCTTACAATGAGCAGTTCTTC
>TRBV4-1|NA|13|TRBJ2-7|NA
CASSQVGLYEQYF
TGCGCCAGCAGCCAAGTTGGACTTTACGAGCAGTACTTC
>TRBV4-1|NA|17|TRBJ1-6|NA
CASSQGSGTSYNSPLHF
TGCGCCAGCAGCCAAGGATCCGGGACCTCCTATAATTCACCCCTCCACTTT
>TRBV7-2|NA|12|TRBJ2-7|NA
CASSLTSHEQYF
TGTGCCAGCAGCTTAACTTCCCACGAGCAGTACTTC
>TRBV20-1|NA|11|TRBJ2-1|NA
CSAKTGNEQFF
TGCAGTGCTAAGACGGGAAATGAGCAGTTCTTC
>TRBV6-5|few|16|TRBJ2-5|NA
CASSYRMTVYQETQYF
TGTGCCAGCAGTTACAGGATGACAGTCTACCAAGAGACCCAGTACTTC
>TRBV6-6|NA|14|TRBJ2-1|TRBD1
CASSYSQGAAEQFF
TGTGCCAGCAGTTACTCACAGGGGGCGGCGGAGCAGTTCTTC
>TRBV4-3|NA|16|TRBJ2-4|TRBD1
CASSQWGQGALNIQYF
TGCGCCAGCAGCCAATGGGGACAGGGGGCGCTGAACATTCAGTACTTC
>TRBV2|NA|14|TRBJ1-2|NA
CASSPGSLAFGYTF
TGTGCCAGCAGCCCGGGGAGCCTCGCTTTCGGCTACACCTTC
>TRBV6-4|few|13|TRBJ1-1|NA
CASSEYRETEAFF
TGTGCCAGCAGTGAGTACAGGGAGACTGAAGCTTTCTTT
>TRBV19|NA|13|TRBJ2-7|TRBD2
CASSPTGGSEQYF
TGTGCCAGTAGTCCCACGGGGGGGTCCGAGCAGTACTTC
>TRBV29-1|NA|14|TRBJ2-7|NA
CSVEEGVTPYEQYF
TGCAGCGTTGAAGAAGGGGTAACGCCCTACGAGCAGTACTTC
>TRBV4-3|NA|15|TRBJ2-7|NA
CASSQEGSTGYEQYF
TGCGCCAGCAGCCAAGAGGGCTCAACTGGCTACGAGCAGTACTTC